These 25 T cell receptor beta chains came from one sample sequenced in a study of neoadjuvant anti-PD-1 for oral cavity cancer. Repertoires were generated with immunoSEQ multiplex PCR, while TCRdb's copy carries only in-frame clones and drops some. The sample records under 85,000 clones, 84% being singletons. Sequenced here: PBMCs, sampled before nivolumab (anti-PD-1) treatment. Receptor source: a person aged 40 to 85 with oral cavity squamous cell carcinoma.

This clone was observed once. The genes are TRBV7-2 and TRBJ2-1; 12 nucleotides align to TRBD2. The CDR3 is 12 residues long. V shed 5 bases and J 15 bases; nucleotides not matched to a gene: 5. Germline V gene sequence: CDR1 SGHTA, CDR2 FQGNSA. The CDR3 nucleotides read TGTGCCAGCAGCCCTCTAGCGGGAGGGTCGTTCTTC. It codes for CASSPLAGGSFF.

This chain joins TRBV28 and TRBJ2-2; TRBD1 matches 7 bases. From germline, CDR1 is MDHEN and CDR2 SYDVKM. The CDR3 sequence is 16 residues long. With V trimmed by 6 bases and J by 4 bases, 11 bases remained unmatched. The CDR3 region is CASSQTRGLVTGELFF. The DNA of the CDR3 is TGTGCCAGCAGCCAAACAAGGGGGCTAGTCACCGGGGAGCTGTTTTTT.

The rearrangement joins TRBV4-1 to TRBJ2-5; perhaps TRBD1 as D (6 bases). Per the germline V gene, CDR1 is MGHRA and CDR2 is YSYEKL. V lost 0 bases to trimming and J lost 6 bases, with 14 bases between them. The CDR3 is 15 residues long. In DNA, the CDR3 is TGCGCCAGCAGCCAAGATCTGGGGGCCAGTCAGACCCAGTACTTC. This gives the protein CASSQDLGASQTQYF.

The chain couples TRBV2 to TRBJ1-1; tentatively, D is TRBD1 (6 bases). Germline CDR1 reads SNHLY; CDR2 reads FYNNEI. The CDR3 spans 14 residues. V gave up 3 bases and J gave up 3 bases, with 11 bases separating them. As DNA, the CDR3 is TGTGCCAGCAGTGACGGCAGGGGTGACACTGAAGCTTTCTTT. It is translated as CASSDGRGDTEAFF.

J is TRBJ1-1 and V is TRBV5-1, with D tentatively TRBD1 (6 bases). This CDR3 spans 13 amino acids. Germline V gene data show CDR1 as SGHRS and CDR2 as YFSETQ. Trimming left V 3 bases short and J 4 bases short, with 10 bases between. CDR3 nucleotides: TGCGCCAGCAGCTCAGGGGCGGTCACTGAAGCTTTCTTT. Its protein is CASSSGAVTEAFF.

The chain carries TRBV6-5 and TRBJ1-5; D uncertain. Germline V gives CDR1 MNHEY, CDR2 SVGAGI. The CDR3 length is 13 residues. Deletions cut 0 bases from V and 4 bases from J, with 4 bases between. The CDR3 spells CASSYSENQPQHF. Here the CDR3 DNA reads TGTGCCAGCAGTTACTCGGAAAATCAGCCCCAGCATTTT.

The chain employs TRBV11-3 and TRBJ2-2; TRBD2 matches at 8 bases. Unmatched junction bases numbered 2, after V lost 5 bases and J lost 0 bases. The CDR3 spans 15 residues. Germline V lookup: CDR1 SGHNT, CDR2 YENEEA. The DNA for the CDR3 is TGTGCCAGCAGCCCCGGGGGGGCGAACACCGGGGAGCTGTTTTTT. Its translation is CASSPGGANTGELFF.

The chain couples TRBV10-3 to TRBJ2-7; 9 bases are shared with TRBD1. The CDR3 sequence is 14 residues long. The germline V gene has CDR1 ENHRY and CDR2 SYGVKD. V trimming: 2 bases; J trimming: 6 bases; junction bases outside the gene matches: 5. The CDR3 nucleotides read TGTGCCATCAGTGAGCTGACAGGGGGGAGCGAGCAGTACTTC. This codes for CAISELTGGSEQYF.

This clone was seen only once. The chain joins TRBV6-5 to TRBJ1-2, with D possibly TRBD1 on 5 matching bases. V lost 6 bases and J lost 4, with 12 bases in between. This CDR3 contains 13 residues. Germline V gene sequence: CDR1 MNHEY, CDR2 SVGAGI. The CDR3 coding sequence is TGTGCCAGCAGGTACCCTGACAGCTATGGCTACACCTTC. As protein: CASRYPDSYGYTF.

The DNA for the CDR3 is TGTGCCAGCAGCTTAAGAGGGGGCTACGAGCAGTACTTC. This translates into CASSLRGGYEQYF. The chain links TRBV7-3 to TRBJ2-7, with a possible D match to TRBD1 (6 bases). CDR3 size: 13 residues. Trimming removed 1 base at V and 3 bases at J, with 7 bases between. CDR1 is SGHTA, CDR2 FQGTGA, per germline.

The CDR3 region is CASSPDTSSYNEQFF. CDR3 bases: TGTGCCAGCAGTCCGGACACGAGCTCCTACAATGAGCAGTTCTTC. This chain uses TRBV6-5 with TRBJ2-1, with D possibly TRBD1 on 5 matching bases. The CDR3 runs to 15 residues. Deletions cut 5 bases from V and 0 bases from J, with 11 bases between. Looked up from germline, CDR1 is MNHEY and CDR2 is SVGAGI.

In this sample, this clone turned up a few times. The genes are TRBV19 and TRBJ2-7, with D unclear. Per the germline V gene, CDR1 is LNHDA and CDR2 is SQIVND (reference sequence). The CDR3 totals 14 residues. V was cut by 5 bases and J by 3 bases, with 14 bases left in between. DNA of the CDR3: TGTGCCAGTAGTTTAAAGCCTACTATCTACGAGCAGTACTTC. Amino acids: CASSLKPTIYEQYF.

This chain uses TRBV6-5 with TRBJ1-2, with a weak D call TRBD1 (5 bases). Germline-derived CDR1 and CDR2 are MNHEY and SVGAGI. The V and J ends lost 4 bases and 0 bases respectively, with 6 bases between them. This CDR3 is built from 13 residues. CDR3 nucleotides: TGTGCCAGCAGTTCAGGGCCTAACTATGGCTACACCTTC. Translating it yields CASSSGPNYGYTF.

The V call is TRBV10-1, the J call TRBJ2-7, with D hard to call. The germline V gene encodes CDR1 WNHNN and CDR2 SYGVQD (reference sequence). V dropped 0 bases and J dropped 2 bases, with 5 bases sitting between them. The CDR3 extends over 13 amino acids. This CDR3 is CASSESDPYEQYF. CDR3 nucleotide sequence: TGCGCCAGCAGTGAGTCAGACCCCTACGAGCAGTACTTC.

V gene TRBV6-5 combines with J gene TRBJ2-7; no clear D. CDR3 length: 14 amino acids. V shed 0 bases and J shed 5 bases, with 11 bases lying between them. The germline V gene encodes CDR1 MNHEY and CDR2 SVGAGI. In DNA form, the CDR3 reads TGTGCCAGCAGTTACTCGAGAGGTTCGGACGAGCAGTACTTC. It translates to CASSYSRGSDEQYF.

V is TRBV6-5 and J is TRBJ2-7, with TRBD2 matching 8 bases. Looked up from germline, CDR1 is MNHEY and CDR2 is SVGAGI. The J segment lost 2 bases and the V segment lost 6 bases, leaving 6 bases of the junction unmatched. This CDR3 is built from 14 residues. DNA for the CDR3: TGTGCCAGCAGCCCCACTAGCGGAACCTACGAGCAGTACTTC. Protein: CASSPTSGTYEQYF.

V usage is TRBV5-8 and J usage is TRBJ1-1; D is uncertain. CDR1 is SGHTS, CDR2 YDEGEE, per germline. This CDR3 has 15 amino acids. V was pared by 4 bases and J by 1 base, with 14 bases between. The CDR3 region has the DNA TGTGCCAGCAGCGACGGGCGGCCGAAGAACACTGAAGCTTTCTTT. Translation gives CASSDGRPKNTEAFF. Full variable domain (rest looked up from reference TRBV5-8 and TRBJ1-1): EAGVTQSPTHLIKTRGQQATLRCSPISGHTSVYWYQQALGLGLQFLLWYDEGEERNRGNFPPRFSGRQFPNYSSELNVNALELEDSALYLCASSDGRPKNTEAFFGQGTRLTVV.

The chain employs TRBV29-1 and TRBJ2-7; unclear D gene. Germline V gene lookup returns CDR1 SQVTM and CDR2 ANQGSEA. This CDR3 region has 13 residues. V gave up 5 bases and J gave up 1 base, with 12 bases separating them. The CDR3 is CSVISLGSYEQYF. The CDR3 DNA follows: TGCAGCGTTATCTCCCTCGGGTCCTACGAGCAGTACTTC.

This clone was counted between two and nine times. This chain uses TRBV6-1 with TRBJ1-1; D ambiguous. The germline V and J ends were trimmed by 2 bases and 5 bases, with 9 bases remaining between them. This CDR3 comprises 13 residues. From germline, CDR1 is MNHNS and CDR2 SASEGT. The CDR3 loop is CASSEQIRTEAFF. The CDR3 DNA is TGTGCCAGCAGTGAACAGATTAGAACTGAAGCTTTCTTT.

The chain combines TRBV5-4 with TRBJ2-1; D may be TRBD1 (5 bases). The CDR3 extends over 15 amino acids. CDR1 and CDR2 from the germline V gene are SGHNT and YYREEE (reference sequence). Trimming took 0 bases from V and 2 from J, leaving 9 bases between them. The CDR3 loop is CASSLEQGAYNEQFF. The CDR3 DNA sequence: TGTGCCAGCAGCTTGGAGCAGGGTGCCTACAATGAGCAGTTCTTC.

The V and J genes are TRBV28 and TRBJ1-2, with D possibly being TRBD1 (6 bases). CDR1 MDHEN and CDR2 SYDVKM come from the germline V gene. V dropped 5 bases and J dropped 0 bases, with 16 bases sitting between them. This CDR3 is built from 16 residues. CDR3 protein: CASSDPRGTTNYGYTF. For the CDR3, the DNA is TGTGCCAGCAGTGACCCGAGGGGGACTACTAACTATGGCTACACCTTC.

This chain joins TRBV2 and TRBJ2-1, with D possibly being TRBD1 (5 bases). Germline V gene data show CDR1 as SNHLY and CDR2 as FYNNEI. This CDR3 spans 13 amino acids. The V end lost 3 bases, the J end lost 8 bases, and 11 bases lay between the germline ends. The CDR3 nucleotides are TGTGCCAGCAGTGATAGGCAGGGCGATGAGCAGTTCTTC. It is translated as CASSDRQGDEQFF.

The chain couples TRBV7-3 to TRBJ2-2; D not certain. This CDR3 is built from 14 residues. The germline CDR1 and CDR2 sequences are SGHTA and FQGTGA. The germline V and J ends were trimmed by 3 bases and 1 base, with 6 bases remaining between them. CDR3 nucleotide sequence: TGTGCCAGCAGCTTTCAGGTGAACACCGGGGAGCTGTTTTTT. This translates into CASSFQVNTGELFF.

J is TRBJ2-3 and V is TRBV18; perhaps TRBD1 as D (5 bases). Germline loops: CDR1 KGHSH, CDR2 LQKENI. Trimming took 3 bases from V and 3 from J, leaving 10 bases between them. The CDR3 covers 14 residues. CDR3 residues: CASSPDSLTDTQYF. As DNA, the CDR3 is TGTGCCAGCTCACCCGACAGCCTTACAGATACGCAGTATTTT.

The chain combines TRBV6-1 with TRBJ1-2, with D uncertain. The germline CDR1 and CDR2 sequences are MNHNS and SASEGT. The CDR3 has 12 amino acids. The germline V and J ends were trimmed by 5 bases and 4 bases, with 8 bases remaining between them. The CDR3, as DNA: TGTGCCAGCAGTACCGAGGTCTATGGCTACACCTTC. This translates into CASSTEVYGYTF.